The rows below give T cell receptor beta chains drawn from one sample of a study of identical twins. TCRdb reprocessed the 5' RACE reads via MiXCR and lists one record per CDR3 protein. The profile shows about 920,000 distinct CDR3 sequences, around 12% of them singletons. Separately, the same data were catalogued under a study of yellow fever vaccine responses in identical twins.

The sample taken for sequencing was PBMCs. Receptor source: a young woman in good health. Both conserved end residues are part of each CDR3. A D gene is named only where the DNA matches it firmly. The listing skips clone size in some rows; elsewhere it reads once, few, many or a size class.

clone size,V gene,D gene,J gene,CDR3 DNA,CDR3 protein
many,TRBV5-1,.,TRBJ2-5,TGCGCCAGCAGCCCTGGTGAGGTGGCGGGCTATATGCTAAGACGGGAGACCCAGTACTTC,CASSPGEVAGYMLRRETQYF
.,TRBV5-1,.,TRBJ2-5,TGCGCCAGCAGCTTGGCCGAGACCCTATTGTACCAAGAGACCCAGTACTTC,CASSLAETLLYQETQYF
.,TRBV4-1,.,TRBJ2-7,TGCGCCAGCAGCCAAGCCTGGAGTGTAACTCTCTACGAGCAGTACTTC,CASSQAWSVTLYEQYF
.,TRBV7-9,.,TRBJ2-1,TGTGCCAGCAGCTTGGTAGCTAAAAGCTCCTACAATGAGCAGTTCTTC,CASSLVAKSSYNEQFF
.,TRBV4-1,TRBD2,TRBJ2-2,TGCGCCAGCAGCCATGCCGCGGGGGGGAGCACCGGGGAGCTGTTTTTT,CASSHAAGGSTGELFF
.,TRBV12-3/TRBV12-4,.,TRBJ1-6,TGTGCCAGCAGTTTAATGGACAGAGATTCACCCCTCCACTTT,CASSLMDRDSPLHF
.,TRBV3-1,TRBD2,TRBJ2-1,TGTGCCAGCAGCCAAGATCCACCTGCGGGGGGGCTCGACAATGAGCAGTTCTTC,CASSQDPPAGGLDNEQFF
few,TRBV11-2,TRBD1,TRBJ2-2,TGTGCCAGCAGCTTACTCCCGACAGGGGGTTATGGGCTCAGCGGGGAGCTGTTTTTT,CASSLLPTGGYGLSGELFF
.,TRBV3-1,.,TRBJ2-3,TGTGCCAGCAGCCAAGATCCCGGGGCAATCGGAGATACGCAGTATTTT,CASSQDPGAIGDTQYF
.,TRBV29-1,.,TRBJ2-1,TGCAGCGTTGAATCACAGGTCGGGAACAATGAGCAGTTCTTC,CSVESQVGNNEQFF
.,TRBV6-1,TRBD2,TRBJ2-1,TGTGCCAGCACTAAAGCTAGCGGGAGTCATGAGCAGTTCTTC,CASTKASGSHEQFF
few,TRBV11-2,.,TRBJ2-5,TGTGCCAGCAGCCGAGGGACAACAGGGACCCAGTACTTC,CASSRGTTGTQYF
.,TRBV7-9,TRBD2,TRBJ2-7,TGTGCCAGCAGCCCCTACCGGACTAGCGGGACCAACGAGCAGTACTTC,CASSPYRTSGTNEQYF
.,TRBV19,.,TRBJ2-1,TGTGCCAGTAGTATAGTCCCCTCCCGCAATGAGCAGTTCTTC,CASSIVPSRNEQFF
.,TRBV7-9,TRBD2,TRBJ2-1,TGTGCCAGCAGTCAAACACAAGGGAGCGGGAAGCGGGGTAGGAGGTTCTTC,CASSQTQGSGKRGRRFF
.,TRBV5-1,.,TRBJ2-3,TGCGCCAGCAGCCCTTACCACCCGGGGTGGGTAGGTACGCAGTATTTT,CASSPYHPGWVGTQYF
.,TRBV11-2,.,TRBJ2-3,TGTGCCAGCAGCTTACACCCGGGGCTCACAGATACGCAGTATTTT,CASSLHPGLTDTQYF
few,TRBV24-1,.,TRBJ2-3,TGTGCCACCAGTGATGTACAGGGTACAGATACGCAGTATTTT,CATSDVQGTDTQYF
.,TRBV4-1,.,TRBJ1-6,TGCGCCAGCAGCCAAGATGAGCAAGGGAATTCACCCCTCCACTTT,CASSQDEQGNSPLHF
many,TRBV12-3/TRBV12-4,.,TRBJ2-1,TGTGCCAGCAGGCGGGACAGCAGCTCCTACAATGAGCAGTTCTTC,CASRRDSSSYNEQFF
few,TRBV20-1,.,TRBJ2-1,TGCAGTGCTAGTGAGGGCTCTTTCTACAATGAGCAGTTCTTC,CSASEGSFYNEQFF
few,TRBV20-1,TRBD2,TRBJ2-7,TGCAGTGCTAGGTTACAGCGGGGAGGTCTATCCTACGAGCAGTACTTC,CSARLQRGGLSYEQYF
few,TRBV10-1,.,TRBJ2-2,TGCGCCAGCAGTGAGTCGAAACAGGGATACACCGGGGAGCTGTTTTTT,CASSESKQGYTGELFF
.,TRBV29-1,TRBD2,TRBJ2-3,TGCAGCGTTGACGGGAGGGCCGCAGATACGCAGTATTTT,CSVDGRAADTQYF
many,TRBV28,.,TRBJ2-5,TGTGCCAGCAGTTTACGGCAGGGGACCTTAGAGACCCAGTACTTC,CASSLRQGTLETQYF